This is a list of T cell receptor beta chains from one sample in a study of radiation and T cells in renal cell carcinoma. Libraries were prepared by immunoSEQ multiplex PCR; TCRdb keeps only in-frame clonotypes and omits some of them. The sample lists 25,000 to 30,000 clones; about 84% were seen once. Source: blood, taken from a patient whose treatment included radiotherapy and nephrectomy. Receptors were obtained from a man aged 55-75 years with renal cell carcinoma. The CDR3 runs from the conserved cysteine through the conserved F or W. The order of the fields is V gene, D gene, J gene, clone size, CDR3 protein, CDR3 DNA. The D gene is left open where the match is weak. Clone size is stated in some rows and not others, as once, few, many or a class when expanded.

TRBV19	NA	TRBJ1-2	NA	CASSIEGNYGYTF	TGTGCCAGTAGTATAGAAGGCAACTATGGCTACACCTTC
TRBV4-1	TRBD1	TRBJ2-1	once	CASSNGQGISYNEQFF	TGCGCCAGCAGTAATGGACAGGGCATATCCTACAATGAGCAGTTCTTC
TRBV11-2	NA	TRBJ1-2	NA	CASSLNSGAVSNYGYTF	TGTGCCAGCAGCTTGAATAGTGGGGCAGTTTCTAACTATGGCTACACCTTC
TRBV5-1	NA	TRBJ1-1	NA	CASSLDNLQRAFF	TGCGCCAGCAGCTTGGATAACCTCCAGCGAGCTTTCTTT
TRBV10-2	NA	TRBJ2-1	NA	CASRAYNEQFF	TGCGCCAGCAGGGCGTACAATGAGCAGTTCTTC
TRBV5-5	TRBD2	TRBJ2-1	medium-sized	CASSWGRDSQVAGEENEQFF	TGTGCCAGCAGCTGGGGGCGGGACAGCCAGGTAGCGGGAGAGGAAAATGAGCAGTTCTTC
TRBV2	NA	TRBJ2-7	NA	CASSEVQGLYEQYF	TGTGCCAGCAGTGAAGTTCAGGGACTCTACGAGCAGTACTTC
TRBV11-2	NA	TRBJ2-7	NA	CASGLYSGTISSEQYF	TGTGCCAGCGGCTTATATTCCGGGACAATCTCCAGCGAGCAGTACTTC
TRBV6-5	NA	TRBJ2-3	NA	CASSSTFNTQYF	TGTGCCAGCAGTTCGACATTTAATACGCAGTATTTT
TRBV18	TRBD2	TRBJ2-1	NA	CASSPLASGSKDEQFF	TGTGCCAGCTCACCGCTGGCTAGCGGGAGTAAGGATGAGCAGTTCTTC
TRBV12-5	NA	TRBJ1-5	NA	CASGLDGGFQPQHF	TGTGCTAGTGGTTTGGACGGGGGATTTCAGCCCCAGCATTTT
TRBV19	NA	TRBJ2-1	NA	CASSIGTLGNEQFF	TGTGCCAGTAGTATCGGGACCCTCGGCAATGAGCAGTTCTTC
TRBV6-1	NA	TRBJ2-7	once	CASRARALGDTYEQYF	TGTGCCAGCCGTGCAAGGGCTCTGGGGGATACTTACGAGCAGTACTTC
TRBV11-2	TRBD2	TRBJ2-1	few	CASSLLAGGVINEQFF	TGTGCCAGCAGCCTCCTGGCGGGGGGAGTAATCAATGAGCAGTTCTTC
TRBV7-9	NA	TRBJ1-5	NA	CASSLAGGQPQHF	TGTGCCAGCAGCCTGGCAGGTGGTCAGCCCCAGCATTTT
TRBV4-3	NA	TRBJ1-4	NA	CASSQVARVQGDEKLFF	TGCGCCAGCAGCCAAGTTGCTCGGGTACAGGGTGATGAAAAACTGTTTTTT
TRBV19	NA	TRBJ2-6	NA	CASSPTGANVLTF	TGTGCCAGTAGCCCAACTGGGGCCAACGTCCTGACTTTC
TRBV5-6	TRBD1	TRBJ1-5	NA	CASSLRTGGAGNQPQHF	TGTGCCAGCAGCTTACGAACAGGGGGCGCGGGCAATCAGCCCCAGCATTTT
TRBV19	NA	TRBJ1-3	NA	CASSIVRRGAGNTIYF	TGTGCCAGTAGTATAGTTCGGCGGGGAGCTGGAAACACCATATATTTT
TRBV4-3	NA	TRBJ2-3	NA	CASSQATSTDTQYF	TGCGCCAGCAGCCAAGCGACCTCCACAGATACGCAGTATTTT
TRBV9	NA	TRBJ2-2	NA	CASRAPVGNTGELFF	TGTGCCAGCAGAGCCCCCGTGGGGAACACCGGGGAGCTGTTTTTT
TRBV6-1	NA	TRBJ1-5	few	CASSLRDIGKPQHF	TGTGCCAGCAGTCTACGGGACATCGGCAAACCCCAGCATTTT
TRBV11-2	NA	TRBJ2-7	few	CASSFSGPTYEQYF	TGTGCCAGCAGCTTTAGCGGACCAACCTACGAGCAGTACTTC
TRBV5-1	NA	TRBJ2-5	NA	CASSLGLETQYF	TGCGCCAGCAGCTTGGGCCTCGAGACCCAGTACTTC
TRBV9	NA	TRBJ1-6	NA	CASSATRGGYSPLHF	TGTGCCAGCAGCGCGACAAGGGGTGGGTATTCACCCCTCCACTTT
TRBV11-2	NA	TRBJ2-3	NA	CASSLSGHTDTQYF	TGTGCCAGCAGCTTGAGTGGACACACAGATACGCAGTATTTT
TRBV29-1	NA	TRBJ1-2	NA	CSVEDPPGTPSPYYGYTF	TGCAGCGTTGAAGATCCTCCCGGGACACCAAGCCCCTACTATGGCTACACCTTC
TRBV5-4	NA	TRBJ2-1	few	CASSLPGQRRVEQFF	TGTGCCAGCAGCTTGCCGGGACAGCGGAGGGTGGAGCAGTTCTTC
TRBV18	NA	TRBJ1-3	once	CASSPFAGIGNTIYF	TGTGCCAGCTCACCATTCGCCGGGATTGGAAACACCATATATTTT
TRBV2	NA	TRBJ2-5	few	CASSEGQGGTQYF	TGTGCCAGCAGTGAAGGTCAGGGAGGGACCCAGTACTTC
TRBV7-8	TRBD2	TRBJ2-7	NA	CASSDPGQGATSGREVPYEQYF	TGTGCCAGCAGCGACCCGGGACAGGGGGCGACTAGCGGGAGGGAAGTGCCCTACGAGCAGTACTTC
TRBV7-8	TRBD1	TRBJ2-5	NA	CASSNDLQGGETQYF	TGTGCCAGCAGCAACGATCTACAGGGGGGAGAGACCCAGTACTTC
TRBV19	NA	TRBJ2-5	NA	CATPKGILETQYF	TGTGCCACCCCTAAAGGCATTCTCGAGACCCAGTACTTC
TRBV19	TRBD2	TRBJ2-7	NA	CASRRLAGGSYEQYF	TGTGCCAGTAGAAGACTAGCGGGAGGGAGCTACGAGCAGTACTTC
TRBV19	TRBD1	TRBJ1-2	NA	CASSPRTGVGYTF	TGTGCCAGTAGTCCTCGGACAGGGGTAGGCTACACCTTC
TRBV7-2	NA	TRBJ1-3	few	CASSPRASGNTIYF	TGTGCCAGCAGCCCCCGGGCTTCTGGAAACACCATATATTTT
TRBV5-1	NA	TRBJ2-3	NA	CASSTAPAGTDTQYF	TGCGCCAGCAGCACGGCACCGGCGGGCACAGATACGCAGTATTTT
TRBV18	NA	TRBJ2-3	NA	CASSPPPLGPDTQYF	TGTGCCAGCTCACCACCCCCACTGGGGCCAGATACGCAGTATTTT
TRBV18	NA	TRBJ2-1	NA	CASSDWTNEQFF	TGTGCCAGCAGCGACTGGACCAATGAGCAGTTCTTC
TRBV27	TRBD2	TRBJ2-5	NA	CASSPFRLAGGVETQYF	TGTGCCAGCAGTCCCTTTCGACTAGCCGGAGGGGTTGAGACCCAGTACTTC
TRBV7-2	TRBD1	TRBJ1-6	NA	CASSFGQGSSPLHF	TGTGCCAGCAGCTTCGGACAGGGTAGTTCACCCCTCCACTTT
TRBV6-1	NA	TRBJ2-1	once	CASSRFKYYNEQFF	TGTGCCAGCAGTCGGTTCAAGTACTACAATGAGCAGTTCTTC
TRBV6-5	NA	TRBJ2-5	NA	CASSLLGGETQYF	TGTGCCAGCAGCCTCTTGGGGGGCGAGACCCAGTACTTC
TRBV7-9	TRBD2	TRBJ2-7	NA	CASSLSGNRDLPYEQYF	TGTGCCAGCAGCTTAAGCGGGAATCGGGACTTACCTTACGAGCAGTACTTC
TRBV11-2	NA	TRBJ2-7	NA	CASSHTLGNHEQYF	TGTGCCAGCAGCCATACTCTGGGGAACCACGAGCAGTACTTC
TRBV11-2	TRBD2	TRBJ2-2	NA	CASSLLAGGNTGELFF	TGTGCCAGCAGCTTACTAGCGGGAGGGAACACCGGGGAGCTGTTTTTT
TRBV6-5	NA	TRBJ1-4	NA	CASSYYSSTNEKLFF	TGTGCCAGCAGTTACTACTCCTCAACTAATGAAAAACTGTTTTTT
TRBV7-2	TRBD2	TRBJ2-1	medium-sized	CASSSPRGSSDEQFF	TGTGCCAGCAGCTCCCCCCGCGGGAGCAGCGATGAGCAGTTCTTC
TRBV5-5	NA	TRBJ2-1	NA	CASSRDSSYNEQFF	TGTGCCAGCAGCAGGGACTCCTCCTACAATGAGCAGTTCTTC
TRBV5-1	NA	TRBJ2-1	NA	CASSKWGVLELYEQFF	TGCGCCAGCAGCAAATGGGGGGTTCTGGAACTCTATGAGCAGTTCTTC
TRBV29-1	NA	TRBJ1-5	NA	CSVATGNSNQPQHF	TGCAGCGTCGCGACAGGAAATAGCAATCAGCCCCAGCATTTT
TRBV15	NA	TRBJ1-1	NA	CATSRGGGQRNTEAFF	TGTGCCACCAGCCGGGGGGGAGGACAGAGGAACACTGAAGCTTTCTTT
TRBV19	NA	TRBJ1-1	NA	CASNLGTEAFF	TGTGCCAGTAATTTGGGGACTGAAGCTTTCTTT
TRBV5-1	NA	TRBJ1-2	NA	CASSLGTGQRANYGYTF	TGCGCCAGCAGCTTGGGAACCGGACAGAGAGCTAACTATGGCTACACCTTC
TRBV5-1	TRBD2	TRBJ2-5	once	CASSGRLAGGQETQYF	TGCGCCAGCAGCGGTAGACTAGCGGGAGGACAAGAGACCCAGTACTTC
TRBV7-9	TRBD2	TRBJ2-5	NA	CASSPGLAGVETQYF	TGTGCCAGCAGTCCCGGACTAGCGGGAGTAGAGACCCAGTACTTC
TRBV5-1	NA	TRBJ2-7	NA	CASSLSGTQYEQYF	TGCGCCAGCAGCTTGTCCGGGACACAGTACGAGCAGTACTTC